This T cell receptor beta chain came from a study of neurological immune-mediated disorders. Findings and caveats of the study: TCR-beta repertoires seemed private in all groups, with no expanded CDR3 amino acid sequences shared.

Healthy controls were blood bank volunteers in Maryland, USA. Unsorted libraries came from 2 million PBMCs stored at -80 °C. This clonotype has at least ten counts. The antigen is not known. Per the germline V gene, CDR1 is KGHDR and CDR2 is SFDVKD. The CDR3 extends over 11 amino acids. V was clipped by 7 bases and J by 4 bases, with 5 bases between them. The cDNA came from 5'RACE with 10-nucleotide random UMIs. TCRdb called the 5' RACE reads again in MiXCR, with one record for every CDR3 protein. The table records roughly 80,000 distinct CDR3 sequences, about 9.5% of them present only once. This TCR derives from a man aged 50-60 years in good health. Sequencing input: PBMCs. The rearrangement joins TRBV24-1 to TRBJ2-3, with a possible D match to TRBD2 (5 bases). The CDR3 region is CATSGADTQYF. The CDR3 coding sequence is TGTGCCACCAGCGGGGCAGATACGCAGTATTTT.